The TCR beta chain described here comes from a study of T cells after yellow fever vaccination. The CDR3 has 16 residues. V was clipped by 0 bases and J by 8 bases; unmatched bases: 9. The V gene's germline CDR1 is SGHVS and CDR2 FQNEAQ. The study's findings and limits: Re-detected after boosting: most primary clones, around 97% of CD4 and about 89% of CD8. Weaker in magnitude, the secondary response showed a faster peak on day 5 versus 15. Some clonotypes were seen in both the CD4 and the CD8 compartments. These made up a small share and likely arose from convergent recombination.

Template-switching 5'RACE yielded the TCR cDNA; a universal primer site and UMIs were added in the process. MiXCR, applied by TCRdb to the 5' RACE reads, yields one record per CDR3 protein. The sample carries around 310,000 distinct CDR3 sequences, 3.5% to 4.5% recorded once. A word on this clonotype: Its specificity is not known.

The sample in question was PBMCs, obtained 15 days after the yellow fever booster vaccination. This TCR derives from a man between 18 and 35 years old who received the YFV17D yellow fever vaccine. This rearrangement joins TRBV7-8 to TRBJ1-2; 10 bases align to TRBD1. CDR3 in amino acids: CASSLASRGDRGGYTF. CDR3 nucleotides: TGTGCCAGCAGCTTAGCGAGTAGGGGGGACAGGGGAGGCTACACCTTC.